Reported below is one T cell receptor (beta chain). Participants were aged roughly 18 to 90 years, lived in 20 to 30 US areas, and enrolled virtually. The entry originates in a study of blood T cell repertoires in COVID-19. Background on the study: Sources were T cells, B-cell-depleted T cells, or PBMCs; the material itself was cDNA or gDNA.

This CDR3 is built from 11 residues. The V gene's germline CDR1 is GTSNPN and CDR2 SVGIG (reference sequence). Trimming removed 5 bases at V and 5 bases at J, with 9 bases between. Libraries were prepared by immunoSEQ multiplex PCR; TCRdb keeps only in-frame clonotypes and omits some of them. There are roughly 400,000 clones in the sample; over 85% occur only once, and about 1.7% lies in the top ten. The chain has TRBV30 and TRBJ1-1; a weak D match, TRBD1 (6 bases). Sequenced material: PBMCs or T cells enriched from blood (not recorded which). The receptor's source is a woman aged 30 to 39 who had recovered from COVID-19. The chain's CDR3 is CAWAGVTEAFF. CDR3 sequence (DNA): TGTGCCTGGGCAGGGGTTACTGAAGCTTTCTTT.